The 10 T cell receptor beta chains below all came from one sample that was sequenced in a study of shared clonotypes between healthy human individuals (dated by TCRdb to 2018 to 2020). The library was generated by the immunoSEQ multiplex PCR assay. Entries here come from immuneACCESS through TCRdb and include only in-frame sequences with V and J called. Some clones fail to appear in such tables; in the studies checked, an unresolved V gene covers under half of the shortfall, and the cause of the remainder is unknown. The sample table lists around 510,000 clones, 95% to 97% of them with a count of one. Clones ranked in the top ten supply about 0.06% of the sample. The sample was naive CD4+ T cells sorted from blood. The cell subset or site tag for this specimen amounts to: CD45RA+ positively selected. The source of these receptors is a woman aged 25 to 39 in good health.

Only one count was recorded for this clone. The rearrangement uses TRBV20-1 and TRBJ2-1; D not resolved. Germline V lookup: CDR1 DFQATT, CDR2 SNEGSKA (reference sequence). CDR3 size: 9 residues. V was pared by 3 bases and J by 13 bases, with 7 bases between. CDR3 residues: CSASPGQFF. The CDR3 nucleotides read TGCAGTGCTAGCCCAGGTCAGTTCTTC.

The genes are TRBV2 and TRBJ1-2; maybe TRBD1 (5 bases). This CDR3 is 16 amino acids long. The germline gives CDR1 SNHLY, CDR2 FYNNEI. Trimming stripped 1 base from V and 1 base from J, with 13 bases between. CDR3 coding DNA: TGTGCCAGCAGTGAAGGTGGGGGTCACTTTAACTATGGCTACACCTTC. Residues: CASSEGGGHFNYGYTF.

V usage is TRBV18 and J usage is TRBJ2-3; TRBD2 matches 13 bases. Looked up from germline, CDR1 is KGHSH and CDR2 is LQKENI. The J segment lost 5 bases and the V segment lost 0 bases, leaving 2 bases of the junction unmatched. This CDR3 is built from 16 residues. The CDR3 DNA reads TGTGCCAGCTCACCACCTCGACTAGCGGGAGGAGATACGCAGTATTTT. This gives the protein CASSPPRLAGGDTQYF.

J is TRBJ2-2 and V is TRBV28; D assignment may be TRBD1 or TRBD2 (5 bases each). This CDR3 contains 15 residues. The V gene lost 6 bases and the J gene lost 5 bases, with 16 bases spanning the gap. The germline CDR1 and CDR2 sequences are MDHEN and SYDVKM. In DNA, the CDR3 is TGTGCCAGCAGGGAATGGGGGAGAAATACCGGGGAGCTGTTTTTT. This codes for CASREWGRNTGELFF.

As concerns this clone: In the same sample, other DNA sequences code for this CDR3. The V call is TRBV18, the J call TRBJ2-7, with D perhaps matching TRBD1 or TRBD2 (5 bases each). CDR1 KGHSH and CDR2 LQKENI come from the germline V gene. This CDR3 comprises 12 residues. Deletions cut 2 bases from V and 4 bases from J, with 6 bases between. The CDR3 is CASSPGTYEQYF. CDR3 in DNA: TGTGCCAGCTCACCAGGGACGTACGAGCAGTACTTC.

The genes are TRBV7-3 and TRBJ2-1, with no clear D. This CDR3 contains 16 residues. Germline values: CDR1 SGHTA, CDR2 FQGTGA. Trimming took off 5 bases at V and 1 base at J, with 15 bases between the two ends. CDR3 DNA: TGTGCCAGCAGCAAGTCTTCGGGTTTTTCCTACAATGAGCAGTTCTTC. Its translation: CASSKSSGFSYNEQFF.

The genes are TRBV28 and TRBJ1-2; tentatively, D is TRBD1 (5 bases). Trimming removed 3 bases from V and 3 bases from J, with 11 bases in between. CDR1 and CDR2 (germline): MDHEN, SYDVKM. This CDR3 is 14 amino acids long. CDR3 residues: CASSLGQGDYGYTF. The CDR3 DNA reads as TGTGCCAGCAGTTTGGGCCAGGGCGACTATGGCTACACCTTC.

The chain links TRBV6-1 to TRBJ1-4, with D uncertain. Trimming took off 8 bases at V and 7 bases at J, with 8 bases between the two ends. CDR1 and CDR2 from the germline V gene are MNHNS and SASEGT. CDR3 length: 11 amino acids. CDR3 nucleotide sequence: TGTGCCAGCCGGGTCGGTGAAAAACTGTTTTTT. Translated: CASRVGEKLFF.

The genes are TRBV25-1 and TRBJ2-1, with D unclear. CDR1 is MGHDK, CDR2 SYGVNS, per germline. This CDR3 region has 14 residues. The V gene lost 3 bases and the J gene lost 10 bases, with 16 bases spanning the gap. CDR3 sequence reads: CASSDTTIFAEQFF. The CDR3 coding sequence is TGTGCCAGCAGTGATACAACAATTTTCGCCGAGCAGTTCTTC.

The CDR3, as DNA: TGCGCCAGCACCCAAGGGGCCCCCAATGAGCAGTTCTTC. It yields the protein CASTQGAPNEQFF. The chain uses TRBV5-1 and TRBJ2-1; TRBD1 might be the D (5 bases). This CDR3 is 13 amino acids long. From germline, CDR1 is SGHRS and CDR2 YFSETQ. Trimming removed 6 bases from V and 6 bases from J, with 13 bases in between.